Reported below is one T cell receptor beta chain. Its antigen is currently unknown. The assay was immunoSEQ multiplex PCR, and TCRdb's table has in-frame clones only and misses some. The data show tens of thousands of clones, approximately 89% seen once. The source of the sample is a study of OX40 agonist ivuxolimab in advanced cancers. In the study overall: The dose-escalation group included hepatocellular carcinoma, melanoma, renal cell carcinoma and head and neck cancer. Broader study findings: Clonal expansion among partial responders at 0.1-3.0 mg/kg ranked near the lowest. CD8+ T cells averaged more expanded clones than CD4+. Clones of CD4+ and CD8+ blood T cells grew by week 6 at doses of 0.1 to 3.0 mg/kg.

Germline V gene lookup returns CDR1 SEHNR and CDR2 FQNEAQ (reference sequence). This CDR3 comprises 14 residues. Trimming removed 5 bases at V and 6 bases at J, with 16 bases between. This chain joins TRBV7-9 and TRBJ1-2; tentatively, D is TRBD1 (6 bases). The clonotype was recovered from an adult with an advanced solid tumor such as melanoma, head and neck, liver or kidney cancer. Sequencing used CD4+ or CD8+ T cells sorted from blood, obtained in a trial of the OX40 agonist ivuxolimab. CDR3 residues: CASSGEQGFDGYTF. The CDR3 region has the DNA TGTGCCAGCAGCGGCGAACAGGGTTTTGATGGCTACACCTTC.